The clone carrying this T cell receptor (beta chain) was picked up a small number of times. These data come from a study of T cells in Graves' hyperthyroidism and ophthalmopathy. The study defined stable Graves' hyperthyroidism as no ophthalmopathy progression within 18 months. Every diagnosis used clinical symptoms, serum thyroxine and TRAb, thyroid ultrasound and orbital computed tomography. This CDR3 is built from 18 residues. Between the trimmed V and J ends, which lost 6 bases and 2 bases, there was a span of 22 bases. Amplification targeted TCR beta CDR3 regions from RNA transcripts. HTBI primers were employed in a first-round RT-PCR of the TCR CDR3. TCRdb reprocessed the multiplex PCR reads with MiXCR, giving one entry per CDR3 protein. The sample carries a few hundred thousand distinct CDR3 sequences, around a sixth recorded once.

The gene calls are TRBV12-3 or TRBV12-4 and TRBJ2-2; D is unresolved. Sequencing was performed on blood. The TCR sequence derives from a woman under 40 with Graves' hyperthyroidism. The CDR3, as DNA: TGTGCCAGCAGGTTAACCCGGACCGTCACCTCAAACACCGGGGAGCTGTTTTTT. Translating it yields CASRLTRTVTSNTGELFF.